The 10 T cell receptor beta chains presented below share a single source sample, sequenced in a study of blood T cell repertoires in COVID-19. Assay: immunoSEQ multiplex PCR; the TCRdb copy retains only in-frame clones and omits some. The sample includes roughly 110,000 clones, around 89% of them seen just once. Input material: peripheral blood. All receptors come from a man aged 50 to 59 with active or convalescent COVID-19.

The chain is built from TRBV4-3 and TRBJ1-2, with TRBD1 as a possible D gene (6 bases). Germline CDR1 and CDR2: LGHNA and YSLEER. Trimming removed 3 bases from V and 4 bases from J, with 15 bases in between. The CDR3 length is 15 residues. CDR3 bases: TGCGCCAGCAGCCAGGGGACTACAGGGATCTATGGCTACACCTTC. Amino acids: CASSQGTTGIYGYTF.

CDR3 sequence (DNA): TGTGCCAGCAGCGTAGGGGGGGCAGGACTAGACCCCATTCAGTACTTC. Its protein is CASSVGGAGLDPIQYF. The gene calls are TRBV9 and TRBJ2-4, with D perhaps TRBD2 (7 bases). CDR1 is SGDLS and CDR2 is YYNGEE in the germline V gene. The CDR3 extends over 16 amino acids. V was clipped by 0 bases and J by 9 bases, with 19 bases between them. Using reference TRBV9 and TRBJ2-4 for the parts outside the CDR3, the full variable domain is DSGVTQTPKHLITATGQRVTLRCSPRSGDLSVYWYQQSLDQGLQFLIQYYNGEERAKGNILERFSAQQFPDLHSELNLSSLELGDSALYFCASSVGGAGLDPIQYFGAGTRLSVL.

The V call is TRBV6-5, the J call TRBJ1-3; D is undetermined. The V gene's germline CDR1 is MNHEY and CDR2 SVGAGI. V was cut by 0 bases and J by 4 bases, with 10 bases left in between. CDR3 length equals 15 residues. CDR3 residues: CASSYSIPGGNTIYF. CDR3 DNA sequence: TGTGCCAGCAGTTACTCGATACCGGGAGGAAACACCATATATTTT.

V is TRBV7-6 and J is TRBJ2-3, with D perhaps matching TRBD2 (7 bases). CDR3 length: 14 residues. CDR1 is SGHVS and CDR2 is FNYEAQ in the germline V gene. V lost 5 bases and J 4 bases, leaving 13 bases between the germline ends. In DNA form, the CDR3 reads TGTGCCAGCAGCCTAGGGGGGGGCGCAGATACGCAGTATTTT. Amino acid sequence: CASSLGGGADTQYF.

The CDR3 DNA is TGTGCCAGCAGAAAAAAGTCCCTTGCGCAGGGGGCCGGGGAGCTGTTTTTT. The encoded protein is CASRKKSLAQGAGELFF. V gene TRBV7-9 combines with J gene TRBJ2-2, with 7 bases lining up with TRBD1. CDR1 and CDR2 from the germline V gene are SEHNR and FQNEAQ (reference sequence). This CDR3 is built from 17 residues. V lost 6 bases and J lost 6; bases outside the gene matches: 16. Full variable domain (remainder filled in from reference TRBV7-9 and TRBJ2-2): DTGVSQNPRHKITKRGQNVTFRCDPISEHNRLYWYRQTLGQGPEFLTYFQNEAQLEKSRLLSDRFSAERPKGSFSTLEIQRTEQGDSAMYLCASRKKSLAQGAGELFFGEGSRLTVL.

This chain uses TRBV9 with TRBJ1-2; D gene uncertain. Per germline, CDR1 SGDLS and CDR2 YYNGEE. This CDR3 is 15 amino acids long. Trimming took off 4 bases at V and 4 bases at J, with 17 bases between the two ends. CDR3 coding DNA: TGTGCCAGCAGCCCAGGACCGGGGAGGGCCTATGGCTACACCTTC. The encoded protein is CASSPGPGRAYGYTF.

V is TRBV7-2 and J is TRBJ2-5, with D perhaps TRBD1 (5 bases). V lost 2 bases and J lost 5, with 9 bases in between. The CDR3 sequence is 13 residues long. The V gene's germline CDR1 is SGHTA and CDR2 FQGNSA. The CDR3 region is CASSLLHRETQYF. CDR3 sequence (DNA): TGTGCCAGCAGCTTATTACACAGGGAGACCCAGTACTTC.

The V call is TRBV5-6, the J call TRBJ1-1; D is uncertain. Trimming removed 3 bases at V and 5 bases at J, with 26 bases between. The CDR3 runs 18 residues. Germline V lookup: CDR1 SGHDT, CDR2 YYEEEE. DNA of the CDR3: TGTGCCAGCAGCTGGCTTCATGAGGGCGACCTAGGGTTTACTGAAGCTTTCTTT. The encoded protein is CASSWLHEGDLGFTEAFF.

V gene TRBV6-6 combines with J gene TRBJ1-2; possible D gene TRBD1, 5 bases. The germline gives CDR1 MNHNY, CDR2 SVGAGI (reference sequence). The V and J ends lost 3 bases and 4 bases respectively, with 9 bases between them. The CDR3 sequence is 13 residues long. CDR3 amino acids: CASSYDSSYGYTF. CDR3 nucleotides: TGTGCCAGCAGTTATGACAGCTCCTATGGCTACACCTTC.

The V and J genes are TRBV19 and TRBJ2-1; 8 bases fit TRBD2. J gave up 8 bases and V 3 bases, and 15 bases lay outside the gene matches. The CDR3 spans 17 residues. Germline CDR1 LNHDA, CDR2 SQIVND (reference sequence). In nucleotides, the CDR3 is TGTGCCAGTAGTATCGACTTGAGCGGGAGAGGATCGGATGAGCAGTTCTTC. This sequence encodes CASSIDLSGRGSDEQFF. Looking up the rest from reference TRBV19 and TRBJ2-1 gives the full variable domain: DGGITQSPKYLFRKEGQNVTLSCEQNLNHDAMYWYRQDPGQGLRLIYYSQIVNDFQKGDIAEGYSVSREKKESFPLTVTSAQKNPTAFYLCASSIDLSGRGSDEQFFGPGTRLTVL.